These T cell receptor beta chains were read from a single sample in a study of CD4 and CD8 cells across lung adenocarcinoma regions. Via MiXCR, TCRdb re-called the PCR reads, giving one row per CDR3 protein. The sample yields about 19,000 distinct CDR3 sequences, 46% seen once. Specimen: CD4+ T cells from the margin of a lung tumor. The receptors derive from a male donor with lung adenocarcinoma. The CD4 and CD8 labels of this study may be unreliable. The CDR3 runs from the conserved cysteine through the conserved F or W. Each record gives: CDR3 protein, V gene, clone size, CDR3 length. Size values are once, few and many counts, or a class for expanded clones, and some rows have none.

CDR3 protein: CASSQGVGRARNEQFF; V gene: TRBV3-1; clone size: many; CDR3 length: 16
CDR3 protein: CASSPRSGSYNEQFF; V gene: TRBV7-8; clone size: NA; CDR3 length: 15
CDR3 protein: CASSNRQAITSTDEQFF; V gene: TRBV7-2; clone size: once; CDR3 length: 17
CDR3 protein: CASSQGGMDTEQFF; V gene: TRBV4-2; clone size: many; CDR3 length: 14
CDR3 protein: CASSPTSGGANVLTF; V gene: TRBV28; clone size: many; CDR3 length: 15
CDR3 protein: CASSGGVGNTGELFF; V gene: TRBV7-3; clone size: NA; CDR3 length: 15
CDR3 protein: CASRQAGELFF; V gene: TRBV6-1; clone size: many; CDR3 length: 11
CDR3 protein: CASSEVRQGKGTQYF; V gene: TRBV6-1; clone size: NA; CDR3 length: 15
CDR3 protein: CASLRDRSYNEQFF; V gene: TRBV6-2/TRBV6-3; clone size: few; CDR3 length: 14
CDR3 protein: CASSQGAGGILNEQFF; V gene: TRBV4-1; clone size: NA; CDR3 length: 16
CDR3 protein: CASRQLGGRATDTQYF; V gene: TRBV4-2; clone size: once; CDR3 length: 16
CDR3 protein: CATSRAGAAESTDTQYF; V gene: TRBV15; clone size: few; CDR3 length: 17
CDR3 protein: CASSVGVYGYTF; V gene: TRBV6-1; clone size: NA; CDR3 length: 12
CDR3 protein: CASSEGGYSYNEQFF; V gene: TRBV6-1; clone size: few; CDR3 length: 15
CDR3 protein: CASRLQAGITDKLFF; V gene: TRBV6-1; clone size: NA; CDR3 length: 15
CDR3 protein: CASSSELAYEQYF; V gene: TRBV27; clone size: many; CDR3 length: 13
CDR3 protein: CASSNTGPETQYF; V gene: TRBV25-1; clone size: NA; CDR3 length: 13
CDR3 protein: CASGSGSHNEQFF; V gene: TRBV6-1; clone size: NA; CDR3 length: 13
CDR3 protein: CASSDTSGGTDTQYF; V gene: TRBV10-1; clone size: medium-sized; CDR3 length: 15
CDR3 protein: CASSSDWSSYNEQFF; V gene: TRBV7-3; clone size: few; CDR3 length: 15
CDR3 protein: CATSSGRWGDIQYF; V gene: TRBV15; clone size: many; CDR3 length: 14
CDR3 protein: CASTGVGGENIQYF; V gene: TRBV10-2; clone size: NA; CDR3 length: 14
CDR3 protein: CASRTSDFEQFF; V gene: TRBV6-1; clone size: NA; CDR3 length: 12
CDR3 protein: CASVGPGFEQFF; V gene: TRBV6-1; clone size: large; CDR3 length: 12
CDR3 protein: CASSIQGLAEETQYF; V gene: TRBV6-1; clone size: medium-sized; CDR3 length: 15
CDR3 protein: CASRDRMYGYEQYF; V gene: TRBV6-1; clone size: many; CDR3 length: 14
CDR3 protein: CASSTGRGQETQYF; V gene: TRBV5-1; clone size: NA; CDR3 length: 14
CDR3 protein: CASSQDLGQDNEQFF; V gene: TRBV4-2; clone size: many; CDR3 length: 15
CDR3 protein: CASSPTSGSLGDTQYF; V gene: TRBV3-1; clone size: few; CDR3 length: 16
CDR3 protein: CAGGDGGGGPDTQYF; V gene: TRBV6-4; clone size: NA; CDR3 length: 15
CDR3 protein: CASSEALLLEYF; V gene: TRBV6-1; clone size: few; CDR3 length: 12
CDR3 protein: CASKKREGQTGELFF; V gene: TRBV10-2; clone size: many; CDR3 length: 15
CDR3 protein: CAGVGDSHKDTQYF; V gene: TRBV12-5; clone size: NA; CDR3 length: 14
CDR3 protein: CASRGRGEYGYTF; V gene: TRBV10-2; clone size: medium-sized; CDR3 length: 13
CDR3 protein: CASSEVPGLGRETQYF; V gene: TRBV6-1; clone size: large; CDR3 length: 16
CDR3 protein: CASSVGLAGVMGQETQYF; V gene: TRBV9; clone size: many; CDR3 length: 18
CDR3 protein: CGIRGVGAKDTQYF; V gene: TRBV10-2; clone size: NA; CDR3 length: 14
CDR3 protein: CASSHLGGEQFF; V gene: TRBV4-1; clone size: many; CDR3 length: 12
CDR3 protein: CASRSPEREFNEQFF; V gene: TRBV27; clone size: once; CDR3 length: 15
CDR3 protein: CASSPRLASSYNEQFF; V gene: TRBV12-3/TRBV12-4; clone size: few; CDR3 length: 16
CDR3 protein: CASSLSDSLREQFF; V gene: TRBV7-6; clone size: many; CDR3 length: 14
CDR3 protein: CASSGPSSGSYEQYF; V gene: TRBV9; clone size: many; CDR3 length: 15
CDR3 protein: CAGSGGPGADTQYF; V gene: TRBV10-2; clone size: once; CDR3 length: 14
CDR3 protein: CASSTQAGSRPGELFF; V gene: TRBV6-1; clone size: NA; CDR3 length: 16
CDR3 protein: CASSLKAADTQYF; V gene: TRBV27; clone size: NA; CDR3 length: 13
CDR3 protein: CAVLAVNTDELFF; V gene: TRBV10-3; clone size: NA; CDR3 length: 13
CDR3 protein: CASSPQGQSYNEQYF; V gene: TRBV9; clone size: NA; CDR3 length: 15
CDR3 protein: CATSREQISNQPQHF; V gene: TRBV15; clone size: NA; CDR3 length: 15
CDR3 protein: CASSDRTGGSINEQFF; V gene: TRBV7-9; clone size: NA; CDR3 length: 16
CDR3 protein: CASNNRDNLAEQYF; V gene: TRBV28; clone size: many; CDR3 length: 14
CDR3 protein: CASAFGAGGAVDEQFF; V gene: TRBV10-1; clone size: medium-sized; CDR3 length: 16
CDR3 protein: CASSPRSGANVLTF; V gene: TRBV4-1; clone size: many; CDR3 length: 14
CDR3 protein: CSASLAGYYEQFF; V gene: TRBV20-1; clone size: many; CDR3 length: 13